The rows below give T cell receptor beta chains drawn from one sample of a study of T cells after yellow fever vaccination. Each CDR3 protein is one row after TCRdb ran MiXCR on the 5' RACE reads. This sample has about 47,000 distinct CDR3 sequences, with 7.4% found just once. The sequences come from CD8+ T cells sorted from PBMCs, collected approximately 16 days after the first yellow fever vaccination. These receptors all come from a man younger than 35 who received the YFV17D yellow fever vaccine. The CDR3 runs from the conserved cysteine through the conserved F or W. The D gene is left open where the match is weak. The listing skips clone size in some rows; elsewhere it reads once, few, many or a size class.

v_call	clone_size	j_call	d_call	cdr3_nt	cdr3_aa
TRBV9	few	TRBJ2-1	TRBD2	TGTGCCAGCAGCGTAGAAGCGGGGGGGCCCGGAGTTGAGCAGTTCTTC	CASSVEAGGPGVEQFF
TRBV4-1	many	TRBJ2-1	NA	TGCGCCAGCAGCCAAGAAGGGCCCTCCTACAATGAGCAGTTCTTC	CASSQEGPSYNEQFF
TRBV11-2	many	TRBJ2-2	TRBD2	TGTGCCAGCAGCTTTATAGCGGGGGGCCTCCACGGGGAGCTGTTTTTT	CASSFIAGGLHGELFF
TRBV27	many	TRBJ1-1	NA	TGTGCCAGCAGCCCTATTGGGGTGAACACTGAAGCTTTCTTT	CASSPIGVNTEAFF
TRBV5-1	few	TRBJ2-1	TRBD1	TGCGCCAGCAGCCTGGGACAGGGCGATGAGCAGTTCTTC	CASSLGQGDEQFF
TRBV11-2	NA	TRBJ2-5	TRBD1	TGTGCCAGCAGCTTAGATCGAGGGGGCGGGGAGACCCAGTACTTC	CASSLDRGGGETQYF
TRBV15	NA	TRBJ2-1	TRBD2	TGTGCCACCAGCGTATCTAGCGGCCTTGCCTATGAGCAGTTCTTC	CATSVSSGLAYEQFF
TRBV7-2	many	TRBJ2-3	TRBD2	TGTGCCAGCAGCTTACCTAGCGGGGGGCTACTCACAGATACGCAGTATTTT	CASSLPSGGLLTDTQYF
TRBV4-1	many	TRBJ2-3	TRBD2	TGCGCCAGCAGCCAAGGACTAGCGGGGGAACATACGCAGTATTTT	CASSQGLAGEHTQYF
TRBV7-9	few	TRBJ2-3	TRBD1	TGTGCCGGCTCGGACAGGGCCTGGGATACGCAGTATTTT	CAGSDRAWDTQYF
TRBV7-8	many	TRBJ2-1	NA	TGTGCCAGCAGCTTGAATCGCCATGAGCAGTTCTTC	CASSLNRHEQFF
TRBV4-2	many	TRBJ1-3	TRBD1	TGTGCCAGCAGCCATTACGACAGGGGGCCTGGAAACACCATATATTTT	CASSHYDRGPGNTIYF
TRBV20-1	many	TRBJ2-1	NA	TGCAGTGCTAGAGATCCGGACTATTACAATGAGCAGTTCTTC	CSARDPDYYNEQFF
TRBV12-3/TRBV12-4	NA	TRBJ2-3	TRBD1	TGTGCCAGCAGTTTCTGGGGCAGGGGGCTAGGTACGCAGTATTTT	CASSFWGRGLGTQYF
TRBV5-1	many	TRBJ2-7	NA	TGCGCCAGCAGCTTGGGCACGATCTACGAGCAGTACTTC	CASSLGTIYEQYF
TRBV5-1	many	TRBJ2-1	NA	TGCGCCAGCAGCTCCCCGACCGAGAGCTCCTACAATGAGCAGTTCTTC	CASSSPTESSYNEQFF
TRBV4-2	many	TRBJ2-3	NA	TGTGCCAGCAGCCAAGGTTTGATTAGTCCAGATACGCAGTATTTT	CASSQGLISPDTQYF
TRBV7-6	many	TRBJ2-5	NA	TGTGCCAGCAGCTTAGACAGGACACACAACCAAGAGACCCAGTACTTC	CASSLDRTHNQETQYF
TRBV9	many	TRBJ2-7	NA	TGTGCCAGCAGCGTAGGTGGCAGGGGAAACGAGCAGTACTTC	CASSVGGRGNEQYF
TRBV6-6	many	TRBJ2-2	TRBD2	TGTGCCAGCAGCCGGCCGATCGGGGGGGGATCCACCGGGGAGCTGTTTTTT	CASSRPIGGGSTGELFF
TRBV5-1	many	TRBJ2-1	TRBD2	TGCGCTACCGGGGGGGAAGGGAGCACCTACAATGAGCAGTTCTTC	CATGGEGSTYNEQFF
TRBV7-8	many	TRBJ1-2	NA	TGTGCCAGCAGGGGATTCGGGGCGGACTATGGCTACACCTTC	CASRGFGADYGYTF
TRBV28	NA	TRBJ1-2	NA	TGTGCCAGCAGTTTACCATCCCTTGGGCACAGCCTTAACTATGGCTACACCTTC	CASSLPSLGHSLNYGYTF
TRBV6-4	many	TRBJ2-2	NA	TGTGCCAGCAGTGACGGGGACACCGGGGAGCTGTTTTTT	CASSDGDTGELFF
TRBV5-1	many	TRBJ2-1	NA	TGCGCCAGCGTTGATAGGGGGGGGAATGAGCAGTTCTTC	CASVDRGGNEQFF
TRBV12-3/TRBV12-4	many	TRBJ2-1	NA	TGTGCCAGCTCCACCGGACAGAGCTCCTACAATGAGCAGTTCTTC	CASSTGQSSYNEQFF
TRBV5-8	many	TRBJ2-7	NA	TGTGCCAGCAGGTCTGTTGGACAGTCTTACGGGGAGCAGTACTTC	CASRSVGQSYGEQYF
TRBV7-9	many	TRBJ1-1	NA	TGTGCCAGCGAAGGGTCGAGTCCTGAAGCTTTCTTT	CASEGSSPEAFF
TRBV5-1	many	TRBJ2-1	TRBD1	TGCGCCAGCAGCTTCCAACAGGGGGCGGGAAGCTCCTACAATGAGCAGTTCTTC	CASSFQQGAGSSYNEQFF
TRBV20-1	many	TRBJ2-3	NA	TGCAGTGCTGACAGGACGGGGGTGAGCACAGATACGCAGTATTTT	CSADRTGVSTDTQYF
TRBV20-1	many	TRBJ2-3	NA	TGCAGTGCTAGCTCCCCGGCAGATACGCAGTATTTT	CSASSPADTQYF
TRBV12-5	many	TRBJ2-3	TRBD1	TGTGCTAGTGGTAAAAGGGGACAGGGGCCCCGGAATACGCAGTATTTT	CASGKRGQGPRNTQYF
TRBV20-1	NA	TRBJ1-2	NA	TGCAGTGCTAGGGATACAGGGAGACCCACTAACTATGGCTACACCTTC	CSARDTGRPTNYGYTF
TRBV4-1	many	TRBJ1-4	TRBD1	TGCGCCAGCAGCCAAGGACAGGGGAATGAAAAACTGTTTTTT	CASSQGQGNEKLFF
TRBV7-8	few	TRBJ2-3	NA	TGTGCCAGCAGCTTCCCCCTGGGGGGGGGCCGCGTAGATACGCAGTATTTT	CASSFPLGGGRVDTQYF
TRBV6-6	many	TRBJ2-1	NA	TGTGCCAGCAGTTACTTCAGGGTAGGCGAGCAGTTCTTC	CASSYFRVGEQFF
TRBV20-1	many	TRBJ2-6	NA	TGCAGTGCTAGAGATGGAGGGAGCTCTGGGGCCAACGTCCTGACTTTC	CSARDGGSSGANVLTF
TRBV12-5	many	TRBJ2-3	NA	TGTGCTAGTGGTTTGGACGGGGCAGATACGCAGTATTTT	CASGLDGADTQYF
TRBV9	many	TRBJ2-1	TRBD2	TGTGCCAGCAGCGTCGGACTAGCGGGGATCTACAATGAGCAGTTCTTC	CASSVGLAGIYNEQFF
TRBV7-2	many	TRBJ2-4	NA	TGTGCCAGCCTAGGGTTAGCCAAAAACATTCAGTACTTC	CASLGLAKNIQYF
TRBV11-1	many	TRBJ2-2	TRBD2	TGTGCCAGCAGCTTAGTGGCTAGCGGGGCCACCGGGGAGCTGTTTTTT	CASSLVASGATGELFF
TRBV5-1	many	TRBJ2-6	NA	TGCGCCAGCAGCTTGGATGGGGTGGCGGGGGCCAACGTCCTGACTTTC	CASSLDGVAGANVLTF
TRBV19	few	TRBJ2-1	TRBD1	TGTGCCAGTAGTAACACAGGGGGCGTTCACAATGAGCAGTTCTTC	CASSNTGGVHNEQFF
TRBV14	NA	TRBJ2-2	NA	TGTGCCAGCAGCCCTGTGAACACCGGGGAGCTGTTTTTT	CASSPVNTGELFF
TRBV25-1	many	TRBJ2-3	NA	TGTGCCAGCAGTGAATCCGATACGCAGTATTTT	CASSESDTQYF
TRBV7-9	many	TRBJ2-1	NA	TGTGCCAGCAGCTTTAATTTTGGGCGGGCTTACAATGAGCAGTTCTTC	CASSFNFGRAYNEQFF
TRBV5-6	many	TRBJ2-3	NA	TGTGCCAGCAGCTTGGCGGGGTCCACAGATACGCAGTATTTT	CASSLAGSTDTQYF
TRBV7-6	many	TRBJ2-2	NA	TGTGCCAGCAGCGGGGGAGCGGGGAACACCGGGGAGCTGTTTTTT	CASSGGAGNTGELFF
TRBV12-3/TRBV12-4	many	TRBJ2-7	NA	TGTGCCAGCAGTGTGACAGGCGCCTACGAGCAGTACTTC	CASSVTGAYEQYF
TRBV6-5	many	TRBJ2-1	TRBD1	TGTGCCAGCAGTTCCGGACAGGGGGCCTACAATGAGCAGTTCTTC	CASSSGQGAYNEQFF
TRBV19	few	TRBJ2-2	NA	TGTGCCAGTAGTGTCCGGTTGTGGACAGCTAACACCGGGGAGCTGTTTTTT	CASSVRLWTANTGELFF
TRBV5-6	many	TRBJ2-7	NA	TGTGCCAGCAGCCGCCTGGGAGAGGGCGGTTTAGGCGAGCAGTACTTC	CASSRLGEGGLGEQYF
TRBV4-3	many	TRBJ2-1	TRBD1	TGCGCCAGCAGCCAACCGGGACAGACTTACAATGAGCAGTTCTTC	CASSQPGQTYNEQFF
TRBV7-9	many	TRBJ2-1	NA	TGTGCCAGCAGCTTCACAAGCTCCTACAATGAGCAGTTCTTC	CASSFTSSYNEQFF
TRBV15	many	TRBJ2-3	NA	TGTGCCACCAGTGCTAGCTCAGATACGCAGTATTTT	CATSASSDTQYF
TRBV4-2	few	TRBJ2-3	NA	TGTGCCAGCAGCCCGAGCGGAGGGAGAGGAGATACGCAGTATTTT	CASSPSGGRGDTQYF
TRBV10-3	many	TRBJ2-7	NA	TGTGCCATCAGAAGGGACAAACTTAAAACCTACGAGCAGTACTTC	CAIRRDKLKTYEQYF
TRBV14	many	TRBJ2-1	NA	TGTGCCAGCAGCCAAGAACCGGAGACATACGGGCAGTTCTTC	CASSQEPETYGQFF
TRBV12-3/TRBV12-4	NA	TRBJ2-6	NA	TGTGCCAGCCGCCCCGGACCGGACACGGCTGGGGCCAACGTCCTGACTTTC	CASRPGPDTAGANVLTF